The present T cell receptor beta chain was sequenced within a study of siplizumab effects on memory and regulatory T cells (dated by TCRdb to 2018 to 2020). Some background on the complete study: The effect of the anti-CD2 antibody siplizumab on alloreactive T-cell subsets was examined in allogeneic mixed lymphocyte reactions constructed from human PBMCs.

Unstimulated CD4+ memory cells were also sequenced in three donor pairs, together with CD4+ naive, CD8+ TEMRA, CD8+ naive and CD8+ effector memory subsets. Sorted unstimulated T cells, along with proliferating T cells recovered from mixed lymphocyte reactions, underwent TCRbeta CDR3 sequencing. Fresh whole blood from approximately 10 HLA-typed healthy donors was used to isolate PBMCs. CDR1 and CDR2, per the germline V gene, are SGHTA and FQGNSA. The V and J ends are trimmed by 3 bases and 6 bases, leaving 9 bases between them. Including cysteine and phenylalanine, the CDR3 has 13 amino acids. Only CDR3 DNA remains: 39 bases, in frame from the first base. Libraries came from the immunoSEQ multiplex PCR assay. Some 9.9 x 10^4 TCR templates per sample were assayed by the deep sequencing platform. Genomic DNA extracted from sorted T cells was the material used for TCRbeta CDR3 sequencing. For the original study's pipeline: Clonal analysis of TCRbeta CDR3 data was done in the R programming language. Unstimulated samples were compared with post-reaction CFSE-low samples to define alloreactive CD4+ and CD8+ clones. Regulatory or non-regulatory origin was assigned to alloreactive CD4+ clones by matching of sequences to sorted unstimulated Treg and non-Treg repertoires. This is the immuneACCESS table as TCRdb keeps it, with only in-frame sequences that have V and J called. A part of the clones is gone; compared with another copy, unresolved V genes explain less than half, and the rest is unexplained. The V and J calls and clone size were taken over from that table, and D and trimming were inferred from the DNA. The sample table lists some 100,000 clones, roughly 96% of them with a count of one. Around 0.029% of the sample goes to the ten largest clones.

About this clone itself: Its antigen specificity is not known. No much larger clone is present one base from it, and per-base qualities are unavailable.

The paper as a whole reports these results and caveats: Greater diversity appeared to be present in unstimulated naive T cells than in memory T cells, and a substantial contribution to the alloresponse seemed to be made by naive cells. For roughly 80-95% of proliferating CD4+ or CD8+ clones, no naive or memory phenotype could be assigned. The cumulative frequency of alloreactive sequences traceable to unstimulated CD4+ memory T cells was significantly reduced by siplizumab. Among mappable alloreactive CD4+ clones, an average Treg-derived fraction of over 60% was observed with siplizumab, compared with roughly 28% in control reactions. Whether proliferating Tregs from siplizumab cultures were suppressive was not functionally confirmed. Sequences below about 10^-5 frequency were poorly captured, so only a minor fraction of alloreactive clones could be mapped to unstimulated subsets.

The chain uses TRBV7-2 and TRBJ1-5, with TRBD1 perhaps the D gene, on 6 matching bases. The TCR was taken from a human donor in good health. Sequencing was done on a sample of naive CD4+ T cells sorted from blood. The meaning of the sample's cell subset or site label: unstimulated naive T cells. The CDR3 protein sequence reads: CASSFRQAQPQHF. The DNA reads TGTGCCAGCAGCTTCCGACAGGCTCAGCCCCAGCATTTT. Reference TRBV7-2 and TRBJ1-5 genes cover what lies past the CDR3, so the full variable domain is GAGVSQSPSNKVTEKGKDVELRCDPISGHTALYWYRQSLGQGLEFLIYFQGNSAPDKSGLPSDRFSAERTGGSVSTLTIQRTQQEDSAVYLCASSFRQAQPQHFGDGTRLSIL.